The present T cell receptor (delta chain) was sequenced within a study of γδ T cells in repeated Plasmodium falciparum infection. TCRdb re-processed the multiplex PCR reads via CATT. The sample has over 90,000 delta-chain clones; more than 0.85% are singletons. Germline V gene data show CDR1 as TSESDYY and CDR2 as QEAYKQQN. Trimming removed 2 bases from V and 0 bases from J; junction bases left unmatched: 8. The length of the CDR3 is 19 residues. Study outcomes and limitations: Waves of new clonotype selection appeared after repeated controlled infections in Vdelta2-negative, largely Vdelta1+, gammadelta T cells. Malian children's Vdelta2-negative repertoires appeared more expanded and less diverse than Australians'.

This clone was recorded a few times. The antigen is undetermined. The amino acid sequence in TCRdb belongs to a much larger clone and departs from this DNA's translation at residue 6, likely a sequencing read error; the sequence shown is translated from the DNA. Bulk repertoires came from Vgamma9/Vdelta2+ or Vdelta2-negative gammadelta T cells flow-sorted from PBMC. The V and J genes are TRAV38-2/DV8 and TRDJ3; 7 positions agree with TRDD3. TCRdb gives no J gene; it was assigned here by matching the DNA to germline. This TCR was sampled from a pool of human donors (malaria-infected and uninfected, not separated). Sample: gamma-delta T cells from blood. DNA for the CDR3: TGTGCTTATAGGAGGGGTTGTGGATACGGCTCCTGGGACACCCGACAGATGTTTTTC. Translation: CAYRRGCGYGSWDTRQMFF.